Listed here is a single TCR beta chain. The data stem from a study of blood T cell repertoires in COVID-19. Living in 24 US areas, the participants were between roughly 18 and 90 years of age. Using immunoSEQ multiplex PCR, the repertoire was profiled, and TCRdb retains in-frame clones only, with some absent. The profile covers approximately 260,000 clones, with about 85% appearing a single time and about 6.9% taken by the ten largest. Germline V gene data show CDR1 as LGHDT and CDR2 as YNNKEL (reference sequence). The CDR3 sequence is 15 residues long. Deletions cut 2 bases from V and 5 bases from J, with 13 bases between.

Material for sequencing was PBMCs or T cells enriched from blood (not recorded which). The source of this sequence is a woman in her 50s who had been exposed to COVID-19. The J gene is TRBJ2-1, the V gene TRBV3-1 (or the pseudogene TRBV3-2); weak D call: TRBD2 (6 bases). The DNA of the CDR3 is TGTGCCAGCAGCCAAATGCGGGACTTCCACAATGAGCAGTTCTTC. Its protein is CASSQMRDFHNEQFF.